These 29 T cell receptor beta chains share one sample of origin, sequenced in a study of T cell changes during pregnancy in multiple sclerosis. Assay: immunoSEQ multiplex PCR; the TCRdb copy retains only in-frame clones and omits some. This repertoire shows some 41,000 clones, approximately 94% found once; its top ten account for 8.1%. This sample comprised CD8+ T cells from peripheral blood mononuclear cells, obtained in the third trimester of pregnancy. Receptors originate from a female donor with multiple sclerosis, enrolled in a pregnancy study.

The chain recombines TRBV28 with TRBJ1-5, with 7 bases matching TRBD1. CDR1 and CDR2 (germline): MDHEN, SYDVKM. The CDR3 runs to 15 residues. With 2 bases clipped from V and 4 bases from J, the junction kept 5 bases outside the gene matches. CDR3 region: CASSLVQGSNQPQHF. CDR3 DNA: TGTGCCAGCAGTTTAGTACAGGGGTCAAATCAGCCCCAGCATTTT. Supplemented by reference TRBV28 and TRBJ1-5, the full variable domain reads DVKVTQSSRYLVKRTGEKVFLECVQDMDHENMFWYRQDPGLGLRLIYFSYDVKMKEKGDIPEGYSVSREKKERFSLILESASTNQTSMYLCASSLVQGSNQPQHFGDGTRLSIL.

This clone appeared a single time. This CDR3 is CASSLFPGETQYF. For the CDR3, the DNA is TGTGCCAGCAGTTTATTCCCAGGGGAGACCCAGTACTTC. This rearrangement joins TRBV27 to TRBJ2-5; D may be TRBD1 (5 bases). V lost 1 base to trimming and J lost 5 bases, with 8 bases between them. The CDR3 length is 13 residues. Germline CDR1 and CDR2: MNHEY and SMNVEV (reference sequence).

The CDR3: CASSLARSTGELFF. In DNA, the CDR3 is TGCGCCAGCAGCTTGGCCCGGTCAACCGGGGAGCTGTTTTTT. The genes are TRBV5-1 and TRBJ2-2; D is undetermined. Germline loops: CDR1 SGHRS, CDR2 YFSETQ. The V and J ends lost 0 bases and 5 bases respectively, with 8 bases between them. There are 14 residues in the CDR3.

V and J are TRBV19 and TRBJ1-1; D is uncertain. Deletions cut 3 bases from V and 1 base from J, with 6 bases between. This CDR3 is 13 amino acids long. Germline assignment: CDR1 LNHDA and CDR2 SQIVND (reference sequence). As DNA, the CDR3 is TGTGCCAGTAGTATTTACAGGAACACTGAAGCTTTCTTT. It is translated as CASSIYRNTEAFF.

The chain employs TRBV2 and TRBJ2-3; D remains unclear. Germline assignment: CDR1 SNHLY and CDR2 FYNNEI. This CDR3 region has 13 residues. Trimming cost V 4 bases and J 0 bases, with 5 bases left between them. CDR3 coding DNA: TGTGCCAGCAGTGGGCATAGCACAGATACGCAGTATTTT. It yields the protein CASSGHSTDTQYF. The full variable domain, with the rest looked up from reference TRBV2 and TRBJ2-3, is EPEVTQTPSHQVTQMGQEVILRCVPISNHLYFYWYRQILGQKVEFLVSFYNNEISEKSEIFDDQFSVERPDGSNFTLKIRSTKLEDSAMYFCASSGHSTDTQYFGPGTRLTVL.

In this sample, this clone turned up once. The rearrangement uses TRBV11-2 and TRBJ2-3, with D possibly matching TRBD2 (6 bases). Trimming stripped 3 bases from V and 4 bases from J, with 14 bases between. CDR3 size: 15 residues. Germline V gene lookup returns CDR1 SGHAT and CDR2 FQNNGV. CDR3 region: CASSLQAGLSDTQYF. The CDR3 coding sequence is TGTGCCAGCAGCTTGCAAGCGGGTCTCTCAGATACGCAGTATTTT.

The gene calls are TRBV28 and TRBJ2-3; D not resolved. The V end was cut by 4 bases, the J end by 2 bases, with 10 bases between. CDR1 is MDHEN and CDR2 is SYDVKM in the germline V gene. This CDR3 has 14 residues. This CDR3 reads CASSSPTSTDTQYF. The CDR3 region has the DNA TGTGCCAGCAGTTCCCCGACTTCCACAGATACGCAGTATTTT. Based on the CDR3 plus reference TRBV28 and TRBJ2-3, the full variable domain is DVKVTQSSRYLVKRTGEKVFLECVQDMDHENMFWYRQDPGLGLRLIYFSYDVKMKEKGDIPEGYSVSREKKERFSLILESASTNQTSMYLCASSSPTSTDTQYFGPGTRLTVL.

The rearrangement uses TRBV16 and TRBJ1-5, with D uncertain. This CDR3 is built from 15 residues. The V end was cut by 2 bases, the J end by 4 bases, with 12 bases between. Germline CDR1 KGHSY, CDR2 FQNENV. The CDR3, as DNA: TGTGCCAGCAGCCAACCCGACACGGATAATCAGCCCCAGCATTTT. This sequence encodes CASSQPDTDNQPQHF. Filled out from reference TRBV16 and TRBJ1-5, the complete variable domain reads GEEVAQTPKHLVRGEGQKAKLYCAPIKGHSYVFWYQQVLKNEFKFLISFQNENVFDETGMPKERFSAKCLPNSPCSLEIQATKLEDSAVYFCASSQPDTDNQPQHFGDGTRLSIL.

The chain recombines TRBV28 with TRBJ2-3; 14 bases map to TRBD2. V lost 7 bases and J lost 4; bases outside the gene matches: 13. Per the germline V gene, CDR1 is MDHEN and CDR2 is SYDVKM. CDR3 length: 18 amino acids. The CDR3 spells CASKIRTSGRRGADTQYF. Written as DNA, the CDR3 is TGTGCCAGCAAAATAAGGACTAGCGGGAGGAGGGGGGCAGATACGCAGTATTTT.

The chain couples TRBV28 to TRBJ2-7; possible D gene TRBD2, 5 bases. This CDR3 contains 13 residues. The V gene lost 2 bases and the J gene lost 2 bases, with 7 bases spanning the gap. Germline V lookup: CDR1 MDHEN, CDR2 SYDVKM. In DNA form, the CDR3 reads TGTGCCAGCAGTTTAACCGGGACCTACGAGCAGTACTTC. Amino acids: CASSLTGTYEQYF.

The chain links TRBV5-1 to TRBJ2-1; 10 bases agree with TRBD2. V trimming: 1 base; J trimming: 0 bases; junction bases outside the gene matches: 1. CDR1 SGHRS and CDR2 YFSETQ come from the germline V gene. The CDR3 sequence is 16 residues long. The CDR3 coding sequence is TGCGCCAGCAGCTTGATAGCGGGAGGCTCCTACAATGAGCAGTTCTTC. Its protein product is CASSLIAGGSYNEQFF.

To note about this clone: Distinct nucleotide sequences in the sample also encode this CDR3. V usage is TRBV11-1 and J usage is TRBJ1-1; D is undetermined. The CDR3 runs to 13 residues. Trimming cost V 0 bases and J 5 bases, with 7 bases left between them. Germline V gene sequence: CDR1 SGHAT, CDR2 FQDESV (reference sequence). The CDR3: CASSLAEVTEAFF. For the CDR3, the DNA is TGTGCCAGCAGCTTAGCGGAGGTGACTGAAGCTTTCTTT.

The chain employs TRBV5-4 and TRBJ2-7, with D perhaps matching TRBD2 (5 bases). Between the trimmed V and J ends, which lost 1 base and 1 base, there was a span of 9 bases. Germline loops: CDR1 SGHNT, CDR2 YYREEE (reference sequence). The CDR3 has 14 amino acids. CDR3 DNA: TGTGCCAGCAGCTTGAATACGGGATCCTACGAGCAGTACTTC. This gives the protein CASSLNTGSYEQYF.

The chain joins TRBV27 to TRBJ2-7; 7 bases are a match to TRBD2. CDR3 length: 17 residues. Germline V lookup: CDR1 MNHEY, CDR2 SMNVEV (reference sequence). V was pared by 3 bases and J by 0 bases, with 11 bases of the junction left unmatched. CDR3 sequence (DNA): TGTGCCAGCAGTTTGGGTAGTATAGCGGGCCTCTCCTACGAGCAGTACTTC. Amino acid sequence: CASSLGSIAGLSYEQYF.

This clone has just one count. CDR3 sequence: CASSLPRTGENTGELFF. The CDR3 DNA sequence: TGTGCCAGCAGCTTACCCAGGACAGGGGAGAACACCGGGGAGCTGTTTTTT. The rearrangement links TRBV7-6 to TRBJ2-2; the match to TRBD1 covers 9 bases. The V segment lost 2 bases and the J segment 1 base; nucleotides outside the gene matches: 5. This CDR3 spans 17 amino acids. From germline, CDR1 is SGHVS and CDR2 FNYEAQ.

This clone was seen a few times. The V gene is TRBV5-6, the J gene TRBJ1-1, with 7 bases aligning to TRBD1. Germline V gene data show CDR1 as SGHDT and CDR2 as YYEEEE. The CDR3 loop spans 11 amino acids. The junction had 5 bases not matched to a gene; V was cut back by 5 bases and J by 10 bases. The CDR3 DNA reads TGTGCCAGCAGTTTTGGACAGGTAGCTTTCTTT. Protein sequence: CASSFGQVAFF.

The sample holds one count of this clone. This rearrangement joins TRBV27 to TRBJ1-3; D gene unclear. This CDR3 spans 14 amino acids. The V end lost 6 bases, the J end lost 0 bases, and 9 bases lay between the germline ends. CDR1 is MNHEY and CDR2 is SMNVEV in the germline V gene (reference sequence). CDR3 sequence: CASRPGVSGNTIYF. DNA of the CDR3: TGTGCCAGCAGGCCAGGTGTCTCTGGAAACACCATATATTTT.

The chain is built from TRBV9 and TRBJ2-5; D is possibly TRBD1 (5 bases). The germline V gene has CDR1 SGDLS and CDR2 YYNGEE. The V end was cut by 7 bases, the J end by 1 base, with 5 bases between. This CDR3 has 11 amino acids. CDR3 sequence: CASGAQETQYF. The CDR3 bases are TGTGCCAGCGGGGCCCAAGAGACCCAGTACTTC.

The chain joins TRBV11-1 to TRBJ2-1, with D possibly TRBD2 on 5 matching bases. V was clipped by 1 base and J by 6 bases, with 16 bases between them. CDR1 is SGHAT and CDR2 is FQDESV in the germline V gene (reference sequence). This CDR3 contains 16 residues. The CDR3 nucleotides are TGTGCCAGCAGCTTAGGTGGGCTAGCCGATATCAATGAGCAGTTCTTC. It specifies CASSLGGLADINEQFF.

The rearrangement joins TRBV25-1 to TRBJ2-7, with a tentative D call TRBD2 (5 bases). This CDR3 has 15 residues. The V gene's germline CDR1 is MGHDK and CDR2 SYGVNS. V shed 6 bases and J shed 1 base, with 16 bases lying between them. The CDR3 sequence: CASSPTGVWSYEQYF. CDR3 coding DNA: TGTGCCAGCAGCCCCACCGGGGTTTGGTCCTACGAGCAGTACTTC.

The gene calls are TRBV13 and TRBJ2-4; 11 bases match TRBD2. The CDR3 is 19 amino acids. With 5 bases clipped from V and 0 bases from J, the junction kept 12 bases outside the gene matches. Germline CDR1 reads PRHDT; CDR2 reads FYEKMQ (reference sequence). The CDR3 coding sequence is TGTGCCAGCAGCGGTCCGGGACTAGCGGTTCAACTAGCCAAAAACATTCAGTACTTC. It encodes CASSGPGLAVQLAKNIQYF.

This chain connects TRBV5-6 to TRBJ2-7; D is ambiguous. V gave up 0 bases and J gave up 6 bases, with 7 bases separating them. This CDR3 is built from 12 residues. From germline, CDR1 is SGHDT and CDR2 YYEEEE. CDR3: CASSLGASEQYF. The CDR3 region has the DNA TGTGCCAGCAGCTTGGGGGCGAGCGAGCAGTACTTC.

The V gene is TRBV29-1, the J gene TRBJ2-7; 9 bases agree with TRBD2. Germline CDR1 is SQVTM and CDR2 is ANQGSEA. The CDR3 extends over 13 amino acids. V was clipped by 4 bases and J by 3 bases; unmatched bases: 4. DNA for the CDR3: TGCAGCGTTGTACTGCGGGAGGGCTACGAGCAGTACTTC. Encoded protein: CSVVLREGYEQYF.

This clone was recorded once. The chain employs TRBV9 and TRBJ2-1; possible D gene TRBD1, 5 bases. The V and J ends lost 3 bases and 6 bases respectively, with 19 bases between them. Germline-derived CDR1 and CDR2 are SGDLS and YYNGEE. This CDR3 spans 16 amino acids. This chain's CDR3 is CASSALWGGALNEQFF. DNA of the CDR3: TGTGCCAGCAGCGCCCTTTGGGGCGGAGCACTCAATGAGCAGTTCTTC.

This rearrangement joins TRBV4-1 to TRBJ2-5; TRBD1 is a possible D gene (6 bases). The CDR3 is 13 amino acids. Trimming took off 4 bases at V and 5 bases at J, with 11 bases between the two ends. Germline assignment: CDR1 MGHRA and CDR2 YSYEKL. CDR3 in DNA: TGCGCCAGCAGCCCCCCCCAGGGGGAGACCCAGTACTTC. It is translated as CASSPPQGETQYF.

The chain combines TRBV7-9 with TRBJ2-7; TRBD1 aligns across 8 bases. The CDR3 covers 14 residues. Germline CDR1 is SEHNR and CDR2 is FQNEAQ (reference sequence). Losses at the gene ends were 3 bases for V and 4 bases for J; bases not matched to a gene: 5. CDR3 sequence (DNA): TGTGCCAGCAGCTTTCAGGGGGCGACTTACGAGCAGTACTTC. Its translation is CASSFQGATYEQYF.

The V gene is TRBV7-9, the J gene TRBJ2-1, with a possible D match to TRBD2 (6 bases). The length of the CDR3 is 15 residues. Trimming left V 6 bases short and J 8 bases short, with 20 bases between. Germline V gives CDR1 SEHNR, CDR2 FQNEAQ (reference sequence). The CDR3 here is CASRAPLATVDEQFF. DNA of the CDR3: TGTGCCAGCAGGGCCCCGCTAGCGACCGTCGATGAGCAGTTCTTC.

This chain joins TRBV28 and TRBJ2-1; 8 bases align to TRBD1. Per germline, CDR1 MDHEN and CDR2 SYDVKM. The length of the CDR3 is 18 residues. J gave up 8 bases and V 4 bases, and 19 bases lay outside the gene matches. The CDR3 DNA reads TGTGCCAGCAGTTCCCGCCTGACAGGGGCCCCCTTGGGGTATGAGCAGTTCTTC. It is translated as CASSSRLTGAPLGYEQFF.

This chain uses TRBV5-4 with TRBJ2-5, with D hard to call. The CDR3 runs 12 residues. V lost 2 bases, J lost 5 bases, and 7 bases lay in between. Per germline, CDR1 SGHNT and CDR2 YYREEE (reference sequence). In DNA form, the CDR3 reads TGTGCCAGCAGCTTCTTAGAGGAGACCCAGTACTTC. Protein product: CASSFLEETQYF.